Below are 19 T cell receptor beta chains sequenced from a single sample in a study of glioma-infiltrating T cells after dendritic cell vaccination. Sequencing was performed with immunoSEQ multiplex PCR; in TCRdb, only in-frame clones are kept and a portion is missing. In the table there are roughly 98,000 clones, 85% to 90% of which are singletons. The material was blood, obtained before dendritic cell vaccination. The receptors shown here come from a human donor with glioblastoma.

This rearrangement joins TRBV7-7 to TRBJ2-7; TRBD1 is a possible D gene (6 bases). Per germline, CDR1 SSHAT and CDR2 FNYEAQ (reference sequence). The CDR3 covers 13 residues. Trimming shortened V by 1 base and J by 7 bases, and 11 bases separated the two germline ends. As DNA, the CDR3 is TGTGCCAGCAGCTTAGGGCAGAGGGGGGAGCAGTACTTC. It translates to CASSLGQRGEQYF.

The gene calls are TRBV4-1 and TRBJ2-7; 8 bases map to TRBD2. J lost 2 bases, V lost 0 bases, and 9 bases had no gene match. The CDR3 contains 17 residues. Germline CDR1 and CDR2: MGHRA and YSYEKL. DNA of the CDR3: TGCGCCAGCAGCCAAGAACCACCGACTAGCGCAACCTACGAGCAGTACTTC. Protein sequence: CASSQEPPTSATYEQYF.

This chain joins TRBV9 and TRBJ2-5; D might be TRBD2 (5 bases). This CDR3 contains 14 residues. Trimming left V 0 bases short and J 0 bases short, with 6 bases between. The germline V gene encodes CDR1 SGDLS and CDR2 YYNGEE. CDR3 region: CASSVAGYQETQYF. CDR3 bases: TGTGCCAGCAGCGTAGCGGGGTACCAAGAGACCCAGTACTTC.

J is TRBJ2-2 and V is TRBV13, with 8 bases that match TRBD1. The junction had 13 bases not matched to a gene; V was cut back by 9 bases and J by 7 bases. Germline V gene lookup returns CDR1 PRHDT and CDR2 FYEKMQ (reference sequence). The CDR3 consists of 15 residues. The CDR3 nucleotides are TGTGCCAGTCACCACTCAGGGGGCTTGAACGGGGAGCTGTTTTTT. Residues: CASHHSGGLNGELFF.

V gene TRBV27 combines with J gene TRBJ2-7, with 8 bases fitting TRBD1. With 5 bases clipped from V and 2 bases from J, the junction kept 5 bases outside the gene matches. The V gene's germline CDR1 is MNHEY and CDR2 SMNVEV (reference sequence). The CDR3 length is 14 residues. The CDR3 loop is CASSIGQGTYEQYF. DNA of the CDR3: TGTGCCAGCAGTATTGGACAGGGTACCTACGAGCAGTACTTC.

The chain has TRBV29-1 and TRBJ2-7; 7 bases map to TRBD1. This CDR3 has 12 amino acids. Germline V lookup: CDR1 SQVTM, CDR2 ANQGSEA. With V trimmed by 7 bases and J by 2 bases, 5 bases remained unmatched. CDR3 in amino acids: CSAGTEPYEQYF. The CDR3 bases are TGCAGCGCCGGGACAGAGCCCTACGAGCAGTACTTC.

The chain recombines TRBV20-1 with TRBJ1-1; unclear D gene. This CDR3 comprises 10 residues. Germline CDR1 is DFQATT and CDR2 is SNEGSKA (reference sequence). The ends were cut back, 8 bases at V and 6 bases at J, with 10 bases in the middle. The CDR3: CSRVRSEAFF. CDR3 nucleotides: TGCAGTCGAGTACGGTCTGAAGCTTTCTTT.

The sample holds a few counts of this clone. This chain links TRBV5-1 with TRBJ2-7; a possible D gene is TRBD1 (5 bases). Germline V gives CDR1 SGHRS, CDR2 YFSETQ. The CDR3 has 14 residues. V was pared by 1 base and J by 4 bases, with 12 bases between. The CDR3 loop is CASSLYGQGYEQYF. CDR3 sequence (DNA): TGCGCCAGCAGCTTGTATGGACAAGGATACGAGCAGTACTTC.

A few counts support this clone. The rearrangement uses TRBV4-1 and TRBJ2-7, with 8 bases fitting TRBD1. V gave up 0 bases and J gave up 4 bases; unmatched junction bases: 5. The CDR3 covers 15 residues. The V gene's germline CDR1 is MGHRA and CDR2 YSYEKL. The CDR3 nucleotides are TGCGCCAGCAGCCAAGAAAGCAGGGGGCAGTACGAGCAGTACTTC. This gives the protein CASSQESRGQYEQYF.

The rearrangement uses TRBV6-6 and TRBJ1-1; TRBD1 matches 10 bases. Germline CDR1 and CDR2: MNHNY and SVGAGI (reference sequence). Trimming took 5 bases from V and 3 from J; bases not matched to a gene: 9. The CDR3 runs 16 residues. CDR3 in amino acids: CASSQRQGAGDTEAFF. CDR3 nucleotide sequence: TGTGCCAGCAGTCAAAGACAGGGGGCAGGGGACACTGAAGCTTTCTTT.

The chain links TRBV5-4 to TRBJ2-7; TRBD1 matches at 11 bases. The CDR3 runs 15 residues. V dropped 4 bases and J dropped 0; count of bases not matched to a gene: 3. The V gene's germline CDR1 is SGHNT and CDR2 YYREEE (reference sequence). CDR3 protein: CASSGGTGGSYEQYF. The CDR3 DNA reads TGTGCCAGCAGCGGTGGGACAGGGGGCTCCTACGAGCAGTACTTC.

The rearrangement links TRBV5-6 to TRBJ1-4; 8 bases agree with TRBD1. This CDR3 is 15 amino acids long. Trimming at V came to 0 bases and at J to 2 bases, leaving 0 bases not matched to a gene. Germline V gene data show CDR1 as SGHDT and CDR2 as YYEEEE. DNA of the CDR3: TGTGCCAGCAGCTTGGGGACAGGGACTAATGAAAAACTGTTTTTT. Protein product: CASSLGTGTNEKLFF.

The chain has TRBV27 and TRBJ2-7; TRBD2 agrees at 7 bases. CDR1 is MNHEY, CDR2 SMNVEV, per germline (reference sequence). The CDR3 totals 14 residues. V gave up 5 bases and J gave up 0 bases; unmatched junction bases: 4. The CDR3 loop is CASSPAGVSYEQYF. In DNA, the CDR3 is TGTGCCAGCAGTCCGGCGGGGGTCTCCTACGAGCAGTACTTC.

V and J are TRBV6-5 and TRBJ1-1; 9 bases align to TRBD1. The CDR3 spans 15 residues. Losses at the gene ends were 5 bases for V and 3 bases for J; bases not matched to a gene: 7. Per the germline V gene, CDR1 is MNHEY and CDR2 is SVGAGI. CDR3 protein: CASSSYRTGDTEAFF. In DNA, the CDR3 is TGTGCCAGCAGTAGTTACAGGACAGGGGACACTGAAGCTTTCTTT.

The chain combines TRBV7-9 with TRBJ2-7; the D gene is possibly TRBD1 (6 bases). This CDR3 contains 15 residues. The V and J ends lost 5 bases and 2 bases respectively, with 16 bases between them. The germline CDR1 and CDR2 sequences are SEHNR and FQNEAQ (reference sequence). The CDR3 bases are TGTGCCAGCAGCACCCAGACAGGTTCTACCTACGAGCAGTACTTC. The encoded protein is CASSTQTGSTYEQYF.

The rearrangement links TRBV7-2 to TRBJ1-1, with D hard to call. The V and J ends lost 5 bases and 4 bases respectively, with 17 bases between them. Germline CDR1 reads SGHTA; CDR2 reads FQGNSA. The CDR3 loop spans 15 amino acids. CDR3 DNA sequence: TGTGCCAGCAGCCCCCCCGGGATTCGGCGCACTGAAGCTTTCTTT. Translated: CASSPPGIRRTEAFF.

The chain recombines TRBV15 with TRBJ1-1; no reliable D call. This CDR3 has 15 amino acids. V was shortened by 2 bases and J by 8 bases, with 18 bases between the two germline ends. The germline gives CDR1 LNHNV, CDR2 YYDKDF (reference sequence). The CDR3 nucleotides are TGTGCCACCAGCAGACCCGCTGGAGCCGTCGAAGAAGCTTTCTTT. Translating gives CATSRPAGAVEEAFF.

The sample holds one count of this clone. The rearrangement uses TRBV28 and TRBJ2-7; the D gene is possibly TRBD1 (6 bases). CDR1 MDHEN and CDR2 SYDVKM come from the germline V gene. The CDR3 contains 15 residues. The V end was cut by 3 bases, the J end by 2 bases, with 14 bases between. The CDR3 loop is CASSLGATSTYEQYF. CDR3 DNA sequence: TGTGCCAGCAGTTTGGGGGCGACTTCTACCTACGAGCAGTACTTC. Full variable domain (missing parts from reference TRBV28 and TRBJ2-7): DVKVTQSSRYLVKRTGEKVFLECVQDMDHENMFWYRQDPGLGLRLIYFSYDVKMKEKGDIPEGYSVSREKKERFSLILESASTNQTSMYLCASSLGATSTYEQYFGPGTRLTVT.

The V and J genes are TRBV7-6 and TRBJ2-2, with 7 bases lining up with TRBD1. Germline V gives CDR1 SGHVS, CDR2 FNYEAQ. After removal of 5 bases from V and 4 bases from J, the junction contained 4 bases not matched to a gene. The CDR3 spans 14 residues. The CDR3 reads CASSVQGFTGELFF. DNA of the CDR3: TGTGCCAGCAGCGTACAGGGGTTCACCGGGGAGCTGTTTTTT.